This T cell receptor (beta chain) was retrieved from a study of cytomegalovirus exposure and HLA in healthy donors. V gave up 5 bases and J gave up 1 base; unmatched junction bases: 13. The CDR3 extends over 17 amino acids. Germline CDR1 and CDR2: LNHDA and SQIVND (reference sequence). TCRdb keeps only in-frame clones here, not all; method: immunoSEQ multiplex PCR. This sample carries 250,000 to 300,000 clones, 86% of them seen once, and the ten largest clones take over 0.95%. General study points: The study designated 150 or so TCR beta chains cytomegalovirus-associated. High sensitivity and specificity were reportedly achieved when the classifier diagnosed cytomegalovirus status. It was confirmed in vitro that a few of the CMV-associated chains were specific for CMV antigens. Subsequent analysis revealed that first-cohort TCR clusters tended to co-occur in the 120 or so validation repertoires.

Worth noting for this clone: The target antigen is unknown.

The chain has TRBV19 and TRBJ1-1, with TRBD1 matching 7 bases. Specimen: PBMCs. This TCR derives from a woman under 30 in good health and CMV-seronegative. This CDR3 reads CASSHPVGQIRNTEAFF. CDR3 in DNA: TGTGCCAGTAGTCACCCGGTGGGACAGATACGGAACACTGAAGCTTTCTTT. The full variable domain, in which reference TRBV19 and TRBJ1-1 provide the parts outside the CDR3, is DGGITQSPKYLFRKEGQNVTLSCEQNLNHDAMYWYRQDPGQGLRLIYYSQIVNDFQKGDIAEGYSVSREKKESFPLTVTSAQKNPTAFYLCASSHPVGQIRNTEAFFGQGTRLTVV.